Listed here is a single T cell receptor (beta chain). Its target is not known. At one of its ends the junction is not consistent with the germline gene, which may arise from a read error. Some clones are missing from TCRdb's copy, which holds only in-frame ones; the method was immunoSEQ multiplex PCR. The sample lists about 2.3 million clones, approximately 90% occurring once. This sample was included in a study of shared clonotypes between healthy human individuals. General study points: Expectations were that clonotype sharing among donors would be affected by sequencing depth.

All the donors were Caucasian adults who lived in Nashville, Tennessee. The sequenced sample consisted of naive CD4+ T cells from PBMCs. As for subset: CD45RA+ positively selected. The receptor was isolated from a man between 18 and 29 years old in good health. Some clones in this sample may be carry-over from other donors' samples.

The CDR3 sequence is CASSSRQGPGPNF. CDR3 nucleotide sequence: TGTGCCAGCAGCTCCAGACAGGGCCCCGGTCCGAACTTC. This chain links TRBV7-9 with TRBJ2-7; 7 positions match TRBD1. The CDR3 sequence is 13 residues long. Germline V CDR1 and CDR2: SEHNR, FQNEAQ (reference sequence).